This TCR beta chain was captured by sequencing in a study of T cell responses to AZD1222 COVID-19 vaccine (dated by TCRdb to the early 2020s). A note on the overall study: TCR sequencing was performed for about 240 trial participants, of whom approximately 200 were given two doses of AZD1222 and approximately 26 were given two doses of MenACWY control vaccine. Trial participants were enrolled by age into 18-55, 56-69 and 70-plus year subgroups, with roughly 160, 29 and 62 TCR-sequenced participants respectively. Study-wide conclusions, independent of this receptor: After two AZD1222 doses, both the breadth and the depth of spike-specific TCRs were significantly higher than at day 0 and than in MenACWY recipients. Participants were mostly white British, with more females than males. The authors suggested clonal diversity may have been underestimated. Reportedly, almost half of the unique spike-specific TCRs recognized epitopes lying outside the regions that are mutated in the B.1.351 and B.1.1.7 variants. In the small 56-69-year group, the increase in depth fell short of significance, most likely because of low power. CD4 TCRs associated with the vaccine covered the entire spike protein, and the dominant responses were in regions 160-218 and 743-854. Conclusions about previously exposed vaccinees are limited because only six or seven AZD1222 recipients were SARS-CoV-2 seropositive at baseline. Because no day 14 peak-response samples were available, repertoires were characterized only after the peak T cell response.

Regarding this clone: Its antigen remains undetermined. Base quality data are lacking; no much larger clone is found one base away.

CDR1 and CDR2 are read off the germline V gene as MNHEY and SVGAGI. Including cysteine and phenylalanine, the CDR3 has 12 amino acids. Kept here is only the CDR3 DNA, which spans 36 bases and is read in frame from base 1. The V end loses 6 bases and the J end loses 3 bases, and a stretch of 9 bases separates them. The CDR3 regions of human TCRbeta chains were subjected to immunosequencing. In the source study's methods: TCRs in the repertoires were compared against a reference library of SARS-CoV-2-specific TCRs that had been generated with the MIRA antigen-specificity platform. Breadth meant the fraction of unique TCRs that were SARS-CoV-2-associated, whereas depth meant the fraction of total T cells that were SARS-CoV-2-associated. Using the MIRA data, every spike-specific TCR was mapped to the spike region that the TCR reacted to and assigned to either a CD4 or a CD8 class. Log10-transformed breadth and depth values were compared by one-way ANOVA with Sidak's multiple comparisons tests. Drawn from immuneACCESS, this table holds only the in-frame rearrangements with V and J called that TCRdb kept. Clones are partly lost; checked studies trace under half to an unresolved V gene and leave the rest unexplained. That table supplies the V and J calls and clone size; D and trimming were determined from the DNA. For this sample there are 100,000 to 150,000 clones; over 80% appear just once. About 7.7% of the sample rests with the top ten.

Explained via the paper, the time point label denotes: about 28 days (+/-7) after the second vaccine dose. AZD1222 recipients given second doses at about 4 weeks or at about 12 weeks were pooled, since spike-specific TCR depth and breadth were not found to differ between the two schedules. The vaccinee samples were drawn from two UK trials, COV001 and COV002, one of which was a single-blind randomized controlled phase 2/3 trial testing AZD1222 (ChAdOx1 nCoV-19) in healthy adults. Trial participant PBMC samples were collected at day 0 and day 28 after the second dose for TCRbeta chain sequencing. Sequencing was performed on peripheral blood, taken 28 days after the second AZD1222 dose. This receptor was obtained from an adult who received the AZD1222 COVID-19 vaccine. The chain uses TRBV6-5 and TRBJ2-7; no confident D gene assignment can be made. CDR3 loop: CASRGFGYEQYF. The nucleotides read TGTGCCAGCAGAGGATTCGGCTACGAGCAGTACTTC.